These 26 T cell receptor beta chains were all obtained from the same sample, sequenced in a study of graft-versus-host responses after intestinal transplantation. The protocol was immunoSEQ multiplex PCR, while the TCRdb copy is restricted to in-frame clones and leaves out a portion. The repertoire includes about 8,900 clones, approximately 26% of them detected once, and roughly 5.3% sits in the top ten. The researchers put approximately 200,000 CFSE-labeled responder cells into plates with approximately 200,000 irradiated, violet-dye-labeled stimulator cells. The sequenced sample was alloreactive CD8+ T cells from a mixed lymphocyte reaction culture, obtained before transplantation. The subset is: CFSE-low proliferating T cells sorted from approximately 6-day pre-transplant mixed lymphocyte reaction (GvH or HvG direction). The receptors here all came from a human patient who was an organ donor for intestinal transplantation.

The chain carries TRBV2 and TRBJ2-5; D is tentatively TRBD1 or TRBD2 (6 bases each). V was clipped by 6 bases and J by 5 bases, with 19 bases between them. The germline gives CDR1 SNHLY, CDR2 FYNNEI. The CDR3 spans 15 residues. The CDR3 loop reads CASRAWGARRETQYF. The CDR3 bases are TGTGCCAGCAGGGCCTGGGGGGCCCGTAGGGAGACCCAGTACTTC.

J is TRBJ2-3 and V is TRBV7-6, with 7 bases fitting TRBD2. After removal of 3 bases from V and 0 bases from J, the junction contained 12 bases not matched to a gene. The CDR3 has 18 amino acids. Germline V lookup: CDR1 SGHVS, CDR2 FNYEAQ. The CDR3 region is CASSFPRGLTTSTDTQYF. The CDR3 coding sequence is TGTGCCAGCAGCTTTCCTCGGGGACTAACGACTAGCACAGATACGCAGTATTTT. The full variable domain, its missing parts supplied by reference TRBV7-6 and TRBJ2-3, is GAGVSQSPRYKVTKRGQDVALRCDPISGHVSLYWYRQALGQGPEFLTYFNYEAQQDKSGLPNDRFSAERPEGSISTLTIQRTEQRDSAMYRCASSFPRGLTTSTDTQYFGPGTRLTVL.

This clone showed up just a few times. The chain employs TRBV30 and TRBJ1-1; unclear D gene. This CDR3 is built from 12 residues. Per germline, CDR1 GTSNPN and CDR2 SVGIG (reference sequence). V lost 1 base and J lost 7, with 10 bases in between. The CDR3: CAWSGAPVEAFF. The CDR3 region has the DNA TGTGCCTGGAGTGGGGCGCCAGTTGAAGCTTTCTTT.

The chain employs TRBV7-7 and TRBJ1-1; 7 bases align to TRBD1. The CDR3 has 15 residues. Losses at the gene ends were 5 bases for V and 1 base for J; bases not matched to a gene: 7. Germline V gene lookup returns CDR1 SSHAT and CDR2 FNYEAQ (reference sequence). DNA for the CDR3: TGTGCCAGCAGCCCCCACCCAGGGGGGAACACTGAAGCTTTCTTT. Its translation: CASSPHPGGNTEAFF.

This clone was counted a few times. This chain connects TRBV30 to TRBJ2-1; D is possibly TRBD2 (6 bases). V shed 5 bases and J shed 1 base, with 12 bases lying between them. Germline-derived CDR1 and CDR2 are GTSNPN and SVGIG (reference sequence). The CDR3 is 14 amino acids. CDR3 nucleotide sequence: TGTGCCTGGGTGACTAGTGAATCCTACAATGAGCAGTTCTTC. It yields the protein CAWVTSESYNEQFF.

The rearrangement uses TRBV10-1 and TRBJ1-5; 9 nucleotides line up with TRBD1. The CDR3 extends over 16 amino acids. Per germline, CDR1 WNHNN and CDR2 SYGVQD (reference sequence). J lost 6 bases, V lost 7 bases, and 13 bases had no gene match. The CDR3 protein is CASNAYRGRYGQPQHF. CDR3 coding DNA: TGCGCCAGCAACGCATACAGGGGGCGTTATGGTCAGCCCCAGCATTTT.

With respect to this clone: The same CDR3 can be traced to other DNA sequences in this sample. The chain combines TRBV19 with TRBJ1-2; D remains ambiguous. Looked up from germline, CDR1 is LNHDA and CDR2 is SQIVND (reference sequence). The CDR3 is 13 residues long. V gave up 3 bases and J gave up 1 base, with 6 bases separating them. The CDR3 spells CASSITDNYGYTF. The CDR3 DNA sequence: TGTGCCAGTAGTATTACAGATAACTATGGCTACACCTTC.

This clone was picked up many times. The sample has other DNA sequences that encode this CDR3 too. The chain is built from TRBV30 and TRBJ1-2; a weak D match, TRBD1 (6 bases). Germline V gene data show CDR1 as GTSNPN and CDR2 as SVGIG (reference sequence). V gave up 3 bases and J gave up 8 bases, with 16 bases separating them. The CDR3 is 13 amino acids. This chain's CDR3 is CAWRVGGARGYTF. CDR3 nucleotide sequence: TGTGCCTGGAGGGTAGGGGGGGCGCGGGGCTACACCTTC.

This chain uses TRBV7-2 with TRBJ2-1; D could derive from TRBD1 or TRBD2 (5 bases each). Germline V CDR1 and CDR2: SGHTA, FQGNSA. V lost 3 bases and J 9 bases, leaving 9 bases between the germline ends. The CDR3 length is 12 residues. CDR3 in DNA: TGTGCCAGCAGCTTCCAGGGAGTTGAGCAGTTCTTC. This sequence encodes CASSFQGVEQFF.

This clone was picked up a small number of times. This may arise from a read error, as a much more abundant clone is one base away. The chain couples TRBV30 to TRBJ1-3; D is perhaps TRBD1 (5 bases). CDR3 length equals 13 residues. Germline values: CDR1 GTSNPN, CDR2 SVGIG (reference sequence). The CDR3 reads CAGDPGSGNNIYF. CDR3 DNA: TGTGCTGGGGACCCAGGCTCTGGAAACAACATATATTTT.

This clone was seen only once. A read error is possible here, since a much larger clone lies one base away. V is TRBV13 and J is TRBJ2-5; TRBD2 aligns across 8 bases. The CDR3 is 16 amino acids. The germline CDR1 and CDR2 sequences are PRHDT and FYEKMQ (reference sequence). The CDR3 region is CARSLGTHRGGETQYF. The CDR3 region has the DNA TGTGCCCGCAGCCTCGGGACCCATCGGGGGGGGGAGACCCAGTACTTC.

This clone came up once. Other nucleotide sequences from this sample produce the same CDR3. This chain uses TRBV5-6 with TRBJ2-7; TRBD1 matches at 9 bases. From germline, CDR1 is SGHDT and CDR2 YYEEEE. The CDR3 is made up of 14 amino acids. Trimming removed 2 bases from V and 4 bases from J; junction bases left unmatched: 4. This CDR3 reads CASSFGTGSYEQYF. CDR3 in DNA: TGTGCCAGCAGCTTTGGGACAGGGTCGTACGAGCAGTACTTC.

This clone was recorded a few times. J is TRBJ1-2 and V is TRBV5-5; 7 bases are a match to TRBD1. This CDR3 spans 16 amino acids. Germline-derived CDR1 and CDR2 are SGHKS and YYEKEE (reference sequence). V was clipped by 0 bases and J by 4 bases; unmatched bases: 9. In nucleotides, the CDR3 is TGTGCCAGCAGCTTGGCCCCCCTTGACAGGGCCTATGGCTACACCTTC. Its protein is CASSLAPLDRAYGYTF.

This chain connects TRBV4-1 to TRBJ1-2; 7 bases fit TRBD1. This CDR3 is 14 amino acids long. CDR1 and CDR2 from the germline V gene are MGHRA and YSYEKL. V lost 0 bases, J lost 6 bases, and 4 bases stayed unmatched. The CDR3 protein is CASSQDRGENGYTF. The CDR3 nucleotides read TGCGCCAGCAGCCAAGACAGGGGGGAGAATGGCTACACCTTC.

This clone is medium-sized within its sample. DNA of the CDR3: TGTGCCGGGGGACTAGCGGGGTCTACAGATACGCAGTATTTT. Translating it yields CAGGLAGSTDTQYF. V gene TRBV2 combines with J gene TRBJ2-3; TRBD2 aligns across 13 bases. The V gene's germline CDR1 is SNHLY and CDR2 FYNNEI. The V segment lost 11 bases and the J segment 3 bases; nucleotides outside the gene matches: 5. The CDR3 is 14 residues long.

The chain couples TRBV10-3 to TRBJ2-1; 10 nucleotides agree with TRBD2. Germline CDR1 and CDR2: ENHRY and SYGVKD. J gave up 5 bases and V 4 bases, and 5 bases lay outside the gene matches. The CDR3 has 15 residues. In DNA form, the CDR3 reads TGTGCCATCAGTGTGGTACTAGCGGGACACAATGAGCAGTTCTTC. Its protein product is CAISVVLAGHNEQFF.

This clone showed up just a few times. This chain uses TRBV11-1 with TRBJ1-4; D gene ambiguous. Trimming removed 5 bases from V and 8 bases from J, with 9 bases in between. The length of the CDR3 is 12 residues. Germline assignment: CDR1 SGHAT and CDR2 FQDESV (reference sequence). This CDR3 is CASSHSGEKLFF. The CDR3 coding sequence is TGTGCCAGCAGCCACTCGGGGGAAAAACTGTTTTTT.

V gene TRBV7-9 combines with J gene TRBJ2-7; weak D call: TRBD2 (6 bases). The germline V gene encodes CDR1 SEHNR and CDR2 FQNEAQ (reference sequence). The CDR3 loop spans 13 amino acids. Trimming left V 2 bases short and J 2 bases short, with 7 bases between. The CDR3 bases are TGTGCCAGCAGCTTAAGACTAGCCTACGAGCAGTACTTC. It specifies CASSLRLAYEQYF.

The chain joins TRBV5-4 to TRBJ1-2; unclear D gene. Trimming stripped 1 base from V and 0 bases from J, with 10 bases between. This CDR3 spans 15 amino acids. Germline values: CDR1 SGHNT, CDR2 YYREEE (reference sequence). Here the CDR3 reads CASSLIAVANYGYTF. CDR3 DNA sequence: TGTGCCAGCAGCTTGATCGCCGTCGCTAACTATGGCTACACCTTC.

The chain couples TRBV14 to TRBJ2-5; D could derive from TRBD1 or TRBD2 (5 bases each). This CDR3 has 16 amino acids. CDR1 is SGHDN and CDR2 is FVKESK in the germline V gene. Between the trimmed V and J ends, which lost 0 bases and 1 base, there was a span of 12 bases. The CDR3 loop is CASSQETGPIQETQYF. DNA of the CDR3: TGTGCCAGCAGCCAAGAGACGGGGCCAATCCAAGAGACCCAGTACTTC.

This clone turned up a few times. The chain employs TRBV4-1 and TRBJ1-2, with D uncertain. Germline V gene sequence: CDR1 MGHRA, CDR2 YSYEKL. The CDR3 is made up of 14 amino acids. V lost 0 bases, J lost 8 bases, and 13 bases lay in between. In DNA form, the CDR3 reads TGCGCCAGCAGCCAAGACCCCCGGCTCCAGGGCTACACCTTC. It translates to CASSQDPRLQGYTF.

By share, this clone counts as medium-sized (0.01 to 0.1%). The CDR3 DNA follows: TGCAGCGTTGAAGATGAGAGCGGGTCCCCCTACGAGCAGTACTTC. It codes for CSVEDESGSPYEQYF. J is TRBJ2-7 and V is TRBV29-1; D might be TRBD2 (6 bases). This CDR3 comprises 15 residues. Trimming shortened V by 0 bases and J by 2 bases, and 14 bases separated the two germline ends. Germline loops: CDR1 SQVTM, CDR2 ANQGSEA.

This clone was observed a handful of times. CDR3 protein: CASSPSGRGTDTQYF. CDR3 nucleotides: TGTGCCAGCAGCCCTAGCGGGAGGGGCACAGATACGCAGTATTTT. The chain has TRBV5-5 and TRBJ2-3; 12 positions match TRBD2. Germline CDR1 is SGHKS and CDR2 is YYEKEE (reference sequence). The V and J ends lost 4 bases and 1 base, in that order; junction bases with no gene match: 1. The CDR3 loop spans 15 amino acids. Full variable domain (outside the CDR3, taken from reference TRBV5-5 and TRBJ2-3): DAGVTQSPTHLIKTRGQQVTLRCSPISGHKSVSWYQQVLGQGPQFIFQYYEKEERGRGNFPDRFSARQFPNYSSELNVNALLLGDSALYLCASSPSGRGTDTQYFGPGTRLTVL.

Worth noting for this clone: At one end, the junction sequence differs from germline, possibly due to a read error. V gene TRBV6-1 combines with J gene TRBJ2-3; 11 bases agree with TRBD2. CDR3 length: 16 amino acids. Looked up from germline, CDR1 is MNHNS and CDR2 is SASEGT. CDR3 loop: CASSEVWGLAADAQYF. CDR3 nucleotide sequence: TGTGCCAGCAGTGAGGTCTGGGGACTAGCGGCAGATGCGCAGTATTTT.

This clone was counted only a few times. The chain is built from TRBV27 and TRBJ2-5; 7 nucleotides align to TRBD1. Losses at the gene ends were 6 bases for V and 4 bases for J; bases not matched to a gene: 11. The V gene's germline CDR1 is MNHEY and CDR2 SMNVEV (reference sequence). The CDR3 loop spans 15 amino acids. Here the CDR3 reads CASRLSTGLGETQYF. CDR3 in DNA: TGTGCCAGCAGGCTCTCGACAGGGTTAGGAGAGACCCAGTACTTC.

V and J are TRBV7-2 and TRBJ2-1; TRBD2 agrees at 7 bases. This CDR3 contains 13 residues. V was pared by 4 bases and J by 10 bases, with 7 bases of the junction left unmatched. Germline V gene lookup returns CDR1 SGHTA and CDR2 FQGNSA. CDR3 amino acids: CASSWAGVDEQFF. The CDR3 bases are TGTGCCAGCAGCTGGGCGGGAGTTGACGAGCAGTTCTTC.